The 22 T cell receptor beta chains listed next were all sequenced from one sample in a study of tumor and adjacent non-tumor tissue in lung cancer. TCRbeta libraries were built with three rounds of nested PCR, modified from ARM-PCR. One entry per CDR3 protein, called by TCRdb with MiXCR from the multiplex PCR reads. The table records 80,000 or so distinct CDR3 sequences, roughly 80% of them present only once. RNA was extracted from bulk tissue without any cell sorting. The normal lung tissue was taken more than 3 cm from the tumor edge. The sample consisted of distant non-tumor lung tissue. The receptor set was obtained from a man in his sixties with non-small cell lung cancer.

This clonotype has a handful of counts. This could be a read error, since a much larger clone is one nucleotide away. The CDR3 coding sequence is TGCAGTGCCCTTATGAGGTGGGGGACAGATACGCAGTATTTT. Translating it yields CSALMRWGTDTQYF. This rearrangement joins TRBV20-1 to TRBJ2-3; perhaps D is TRBD1 or TRBD2 (5 bases each). CDR1 DFQATT and CDR2 SNEGSKA come from the germline V gene (reference sequence). The CDR3 spans 14 residues. Trimming took off 6 bases at V and 3 bases at J, with 16 bases between the two ends.

The chain combines TRBV10-1 with TRBJ1-1; maybe TRBD1 (5 bases). The CDR3 contains 14 residues. V lost 0 bases to trimming and J lost 6 bases, with 11 bases between them. CDR1 and CDR2 (germline): WNHNN, SYGVQD (reference sequence). The CDR3 reads CASSESRGCPEAFF. The CDR3 coding sequence is TGCGCCAGCAGTGAGTCGAGGGGCTGCCCTGAAGCTTTCTTT.

As concerns this clonotype: The junction departs from germline at one end; a sequencing error may be responsible. This chain links TRBV6-5 with TRBJ2-3; D unclear. In germline, CDR1 is MNHEY, CDR2 SVGAGI. CDR3 length equals 12 residues. The CDR3 coding sequence is TGTGTCTGCAGCGCAGGCACAGATACTCAGTATTTT. Translated: CVCSAGTDTQYF.

Comments on this clonotype: The CDR3 does not close with the conserved phenylalanine or tryptophan, likely indicating a read error. The limits of the CDR3 on the DNA are not certain, so only TCRdb's listed CDR3 is given. The chain couples TRBV7-8 to TRBJ1-5; the D segment call TRBD1 is taken from the table without a DNA check. The CDR3 spans 14 amino acids, including both terminal residues. Looked up from germline, CDR1 is SGHVS and CDR2 is FQNEAQ. The CDR3 here is CASSLRQGEGPQHY.

As regards this clonotype: An end of the junction does not agree with germline; a read error may underlie this. The rearrangement links TRBV29-1 to TRBJ2-3; TRBD2 matches at 11 bases. The germline V gene encodes CDR1 SQVTM and CDR2 ANQGSEA. The CDR3 consists of 16 residues. CDR3 DNA sequence: TGCAACGCCATAAGAATAGCGGGAGGGGGCACAGATACACAGTATTTT. This gives the protein CNAIRIAGGGTDTQYF.

This clonotype was seen a handful of times. A much larger clone differs from this one at a single base, so this may be a read error. This sequence joins TRBV6-5 and TRBJ2-7, with unresolved D. CDR1 MNHEY and CDR2 SVGAGI come from the germline V gene. This CDR3 has 15 amino acids. The CDR3 region is CAGSYSIQLQDEQYF. For the CDR3, the DNA is TGTGCCGGCAGTTACTCGATACAGTTGCAGGACGAGCAGTACTTC.

In this sample, this clonotype turned up once. The junction does not match germline at one end; this may be a read error. Written as DNA, the CDR3 is TGTAGTGGGGGCCCTAGCGGGAGGCTCCAAGAGACCCAGTTCTTC. Protein sequence: CSGGPSGRLQETQFF. The chain has TRBV20-1 and TRBJ2-5, with 11 positions matching TRBD2. The end of the DNA fits TRBJ2-1 better, so the J call may be wrong. The CDR3 totals 15 residues. Germline-derived CDR1 and CDR2 are DFQATT and SNEGSKA (reference sequence).

A note on this clonotype: A read error may account for a junction end that differs from germline. DNA for the CDR3: TGCAGCGCTAGAGACCCGCGACAGGGTTCCTACGAGCAGTACTTC. It translates to CSARDPRQGSYEQYF. V gene TRBV20-1 combines with J gene TRBJ2-7; 7 positions match TRBD1. Germline CDR1 and CDR2: DFQATT and SNEGSKA (reference sequence). The CDR3 has 15 residues.

About this clonotype: A read error may account for a junction end that differs from germline. This rearrangement joins TRBV6-5 to TRBJ2-6; 10 bases match TRBD2. The length of the CDR3 is 17 residues. The germline gives CDR1 MNHEY, CDR2 SVGAGI. CDR3 sequence reads: CASSLAGASSGGNVLTF. CDR3 in DNA: TGTGCTAGCAGCCTAGCGGGAGCCAGTTCTGGGGGCAACGTCCTGACTTTC.

This clonotype is labeled as medium-sized. The chain couples TRBV11-2 to TRBJ2-7, with D perhaps being TRBD1 or TRBD2 (5 bases each). The CDR3 runs to 17 residues. Trimming took off 0 bases at V and 3 bases at J, with 18 bases between the two ends. Germline V lookup: CDR1 SGHAT, CDR2 FQNNGV. The CDR3 loop reads CASSLDGRDVGIYEQYF. The CDR3 nucleotides are TGTGCCAGCAGCTTAGACGGAAGGGACGTGGGAATCTACGAGCAGTACTTC.

Comment on this clonotype: Given a much more abundant clone one base away, this may be a read error. The conserved closing phenylalanine or tryptophan is absent in this CDR3, likely reflecting a read error. This chain joins TRBV6-2 or TRBV6-3 and TRBJ1-2, with D unresolved. Per the germline V gene, CDR1 is MNHEY and CDR2 is SVGEGT. V lost 8 bases to trimming and J lost 11 bases, with 15 bases between them. This CDR3 region has 11 residues. CDR3 in DNA: TGTGCCAGCGGTATGACCGGGGATTACACCTTA. Translated, it gives CASGMTGDYTL.

Turning to this clonotype: Compared with germline, one end of the junction differs, possibly owing to a read error. This rearrangement joins TRBV28 to TRBJ2-7; weak D call: TRBD2 (5 bases). The CDR3 loop spans 11 amino acids. From germline, CDR1 is MDHEN and CDR2 SYDVKM. Here the CDR3 DNA reads TGTGCCAGCAGTTTAAGACTTTCGAGGGCCTTT. Translated, it gives CASSLRLSRAF.

This chain connects TRBV29-1 to TRBJ2-7, with 8 bases fitting TRBD1. Germline V gene sequence: CDR1 SQVTM, CDR2 ANQGSEA. V shed 1 base and J 6 bases; nucleotides not matched to a gene: 5. The CDR3 loop spans 13 amino acids. CDR3 DNA sequence: TGCAGCGTTGAAGGACAGGGGCAGTGCGAGCAGTACTTC. It specifies CSVEGQGQCEQYF.

For this clonotype: A read error is possible here, since a much larger clone lies one base away. The genes are TRBV11-2 and TRBJ1-2; 9 nucleotides line up with TRBD1. The germline gives CDR1 SGHAT, CDR2 FQNNGV. The CDR3 runs to 14 residues. The CDR3 loop is CASSSAGQGYGYIF. For the CDR3, the DNA is TGTGCCAGCAGCTCAGCGGGACAGGGCTATGGCTACATCTTC.

Concerning this clonotype: This could be a read error, since a much larger clone is one nucleotide away. This rearrangement joins TRBV6-1 to TRBJ2-3; 7 bases fit TRBD1. The CDR3 runs to 14 residues. Germline-derived CDR1 and CDR2 are MNHNS and SASEGT. V shed 3 bases, J shed 4 bases, and the junction held 4 bases outside the gene matches. The CDR3 DNA follows: TGTGCCAGCAGTGATGGACAGGTCCCAGATACGCAGTATTTT. Translated: CASSDGQVPDTQYF.

Worth noting for this clonotype: A much larger clonotype is one base distant, so this may be a read error. Here the CDR3 omits its conserved ending phenylalanine or tryptophan, so a read error is the likely source. J is TRBJ2-7 and V is TRBV11-2, with unresolved D. The CDR3 consists of 13 residues. CDR1 SGHAT and CDR2 FQNNGV come from the germline V gene. V dropped 6 bases and J dropped 2 bases, with 11 bases sitting between them. In nucleotides, the CDR3 is TGTGCCAGCAGGGGAACCGCGACCTACGAGCAGTACTTA. Translating it yields CASRGTATYEQYL.

This chain connects TRBV29-1 to TRBJ1-1; D call uncertain. This CDR3 contains 13 residues. Germline V gives CDR1 SQVTM, CDR2 ANQGSEA. V was trimmed by 7 bases and J by 4 bases, leaving 16 bases between them. CDR3 in amino acids: CSAEWGDATEAFF. The CDR3 DNA reads TGCAGCGCCGAGTGGGGAGATGCCACTGAAGCTTTCTTT.

As to this clonotype: One junction end disagrees with the germline gene, perhaps due to a read error. The J gene is TRBJ2-3, the V gene TRBV20-1; D is possibly TRBD2 (5 bases). CDR1 and CDR2 from the germline V gene are DFQATT and SNEGSKA (reference sequence). This CDR3 contains 14 residues. The CDR3 sequence: CSAIDPRGSDTQCF. In nucleotides, the CDR3 is TGCAGTGCTATTGACCCCCGGGGATCAGATACGCAGTGTTTT.

A note on this clonotype: The CDR3 does not close with the conserved phenylalanine or tryptophan, likely indicating a read error. No DNA is shown, since the ends of the CDR3 on it are uncertain; the CDR3 is the one TCRdb lists. The V and J genes are TRBV6-4 and TRBJ2-3. Looked up from germline, CDR1 is MRHNA and CDR2 is SNTAGT. With termini counted, the CDR3 has 15 amino acids. The CDR3 loop reads CASSDGPASTDTQHL.

This clonotype was recorded a few times. This rearrangement joins TRBV28 to TRBJ1-5; 8 bases are shared with TRBD1. Per germline, CDR1 MDHEN and CDR2 SYDVKM. CDR3 length: 15 amino acids. Trimming removed 6 bases from V and 0 bases from J; junction bases left unmatched: 4. Here the CDR3 DNA reads TGTGCCAGCAGACACAGGGGGGTTAGCAATCAGCCCCAGCATTTT. This codes for CASRHRGVSNQPQHF.

A note on this clonotype: Given the absence of the conserved phenylalanine or tryptophan at the CDR3 end, a read error is likely. The chain recombines TRBV20-1 with TRBJ2-1; TRBD2 agrees at 10 bases. Matching the DNA end better, TRBJ2-7 makes the J call doubtful. CDR1 DFQATT and CDR2 SNEGSKA come from the germline V gene (reference sequence). The CDR3 extends over 15 amino acids. CDR3 DNA sequence: TGCAGTGCTAGGAGGGCTAGCGGGAGTCTAAATGAGCAGTACCTC. It is translated as CSARRASGSLNEQYL.

Comment on this clonotype: An end of the junction does not agree with germline; a read error may underlie this. V is TRBV4-1 and J is TRBJ2-7; 16 bases map to TRBD2. CDR1 is MGHRA and CDR2 is YSYEKL in the germline V gene. The CDR3 contains 18 residues. For the CDR3, the DNA is TGCTCCAGCATAATAGCGGGACTAGCGGGGGGGAGAACCTACGAGCAGTACTTC. This translates into CSSIIAGLAGGRTYEQYF.